These 32 T cell receptor beta chains originate from one sample sequenced in a study of PD-1 blockade in mismatch repair-deficient tumors. Using immunoSEQ multiplex PCR, the repertoire was profiled, and TCRdb retains in-frame clones only, with some absent. The repertoire consists of over 100,000 clones, with 70% to 80% occurring once and the leading ten covering about 5.1%. The specimen comprised peripheral blood, sampled just over 59 weeks after starting pembrolizumab. These receptors were obtained from an adult with mismatch repair-deficient cancer.

The chain employs TRBV6-1 and TRBJ1-1; a weak D match, TRBD1 (5 bases). Between the trimmed V and J ends, which lost 4 bases and 4 bases, there was a span of 10 bases. The CDR3 length is 13 residues. Germline V gene sequence: CDR1 MNHNS, CDR2 SASEGT. The CDR3 spells CASSGGATTEAFF. CDR3 in DNA: TGTGCCAGCAGTGGAGGGGCGACCACTGAAGCTTTCTTT.

The V gene is TRBV4-2, the J gene TRBJ2-3; D is uncertain. V was trimmed by 1 base and J by 1 base, leaving 12 bases between them. Germline V gene data show CDR1 as LGHNA and CDR2 as YNFKEQ. CDR3 length: 16 amino acids. The DNA for the CDR3 is TGTGCCAGCAGCCAAGTAATGGGTATCGGCACAGATACGCAGTATTTT. Protein: CASSQVMGIGTDTQYF.

The CDR3 here is CASSSRTDVSSGSISDTQYF. CDR3 sequence (DNA): TGTGCCAGCAGCAGCCGGACGGACGTGTCGAGCGGGAGTATCTCAGATACGCAGTATTTT. The chain links TRBV13 to TRBJ2-3; 8 positions match TRBD2. The J segment lost 4 bases and the V segment lost 5 bases, leaving 23 bases of the junction unmatched. Germline V gives CDR1 PRHDT, CDR2 FYEKMQ (reference sequence). The CDR3 is made up of 20 amino acids.

This clone occurred a few times. The J gene is TRBJ1-5, the V gene TRBV21-1. TRBV21-1 is a pseudogene locus. The CDR3 spans 18 residues. The chain's CDR3 is CASSPPLEGPTSNQPQHF. The CDR3 coding sequence is TGTGCCAGCAGCCCCCCCCTCGAGGGACCTACAAGCAATCAGCCCCAGCATTTT.

The chain links TRBV7-3 to TRBJ2-5; TRBD2 matches 8 bases. V lost 5 bases, J lost 5 bases, and 7 bases stayed unmatched. The CDR3 totals 14 residues. Germline V gene lookup returns CDR1 SGHTA and CDR2 FQGTGA. In nucleotides, the CDR3 is TGTGCCAGCAGCGCAAGCGGGAGCACTGAGACCCAGTACTTC. It yields the protein CASSASGSTETQYF.

V usage is TRBV6-6 and J usage is TRBJ1-3, with D maybe TRBD1 (6 bases). The germline V and J ends were trimmed by 7 bases and 3 bases, with 16 bases remaining between them. The CDR3 consists of 15 residues. The germline V gene has CDR1 MNHNY and CDR2 SVGAGI (reference sequence). CDR3: CASTLGGGGGNTIYF. Written as DNA, the CDR3 is TGTGCCAGCACCCTGGGGGGGGGCGGTGGAAACACCATATATTTT.

The J gene is TRBJ1-4, the V gene TRBV5-5; TRBD1 might be the D (5 bases). Looked up from germline, CDR1 is SGHKS and CDR2 is YYEKEE (reference sequence). V lost 4 bases and J 4 bases, leaving 14 bases between the germline ends. CDR3 length: 15 amino acids. CDR3 sequence (DNA): TGTGCCAGCAGCCAGGGAGGGGCCAATAATGAAAAACTGTTTTTT. Its protein is CASSQGGANNEKLFF.

The V and J genes are TRBV4-1 and TRBJ2-1, with TRBD1 as a possible D gene (6 bases). Germline values: CDR1 MGHRA, CDR2 YSYEKL. V was shortened by 3 bases and J by 8 bases, with 20 bases between the two germline ends. This CDR3 is 16 amino acids long. Here the CDR3 DNA reads TGCGCCAGCAGCCATCCGAAACAGGGTTCCTCCGATGAGCAGTTCTTC. Protein: CASSHPKQGSSDEQFF.

This clone has a single count. The V call is TRBV7-9, the J call TRBJ2-5, with D perhaps matching TRBD1 (5 bases). Germline loops: CDR1 SEHNR, CDR2 FQNEAQ (reference sequence). CDR3 length: 12 amino acids. Trimming took off 5 bases at V and 3 bases at J, with 7 bases between the two ends. The CDR3 DNA sequence: TGTGCCAGCAGCATAGGGGAAGAGACCCAGTACTTC. It is translated as CASSIGEETQYF.

The rearrangement links TRBV27 to TRBJ2-7; tentative D call: TRBD1 (6 bases). This CDR3 has 13 residues. Germline V gene data show CDR1 as MNHEY and CDR2 as SMNVEV (reference sequence). Trimming took off 6 bases at V and 5 bases at J, with 14 bases between the two ends. The CDR3 coding sequence is TGTGCCAGCAGGTTACAGGGTACCGACGAGCAGTACTTC. Amino acids: CASRLQGTDEQYF.

V gene TRBV13 combines with J gene TRBJ1-1; D uncertain. From germline, CDR1 is PRHDT and CDR2 FYEKMQ (reference sequence). Trimming left V 4 bases short and J 6 bases short, with 9 bases between. This CDR3 has 12 amino acids. In DNA, the CDR3 is TGTGCCAGCAGCTATCGGTCATCTGAAGCTTTCTTT. It translates to CASSYRSSEAFF.

This clone was counted a single time. This CDR3 is also generated by other DNA sequences in the sample. V and J are TRBV15 and TRBJ2-7; 10 bases align to TRBD1. The trim removed 3 bases at V and 4 bases at J, leaving 0 bases unmatched. Looked up from germline, CDR1 is LNHNV and CDR2 is YYDKDF (reference sequence). This CDR3 contains 13 residues. CDR3 residues: CATSRDRGYEQYF. The CDR3 bases are TGTGCCACCAGCAGGGACAGGGGGTACGAGCAGTACTTC.

The J gene is TRBJ2-1, the V gene TRBV25-1; 7 positions match TRBD1. This CDR3 region has 14 residues. The V gene's germline CDR1 is MGHDK and CDR2 SYGVNS. V lost 4 bases, J lost 4 bases, and 4 bases stayed unmatched. In DNA, the CDR3 is TGTGCCAGCAGTGGGGGACAGCTTTACAATGAGCAGTTCTTC. Amino acid sequence: CASSGGQLYNEQFF.

In this sample, this clone turned up once. The DNA is left out, because the CDR3 cannot be placed on it with certainty; the CDR3 is given as TCRdb lists it. The chain employs TRBV7-2 and TRBJ2-3; no check of the table's D call, TRBD2, against the DNA was made. CDR1 and CDR2 from the germline V gene are SGHTA and FQGNSA. Termini included, the CDR3 measures 19 amino acids. The CDR3 loop is CASSFGPGLAGAGTDTQYF.

The chain carries TRBV7-9 and TRBJ2-1, with D perhaps matching TRBD1 (6 bases). Germline V lookup: CDR1 SEHNR, CDR2 FQNEAQ (reference sequence). The V and J ends lost 5 bases and 0 bases respectively, with 14 bases between them. The CDR3 runs 16 residues. The CDR3 sequence: CASSLKGDSSYNEQFF. The CDR3 DNA reads TGTGCCAGCAGCCTAAAGGGGGATAGCTCCTACAATGAGCAGTTCTTC.

This chain links TRBV6-1 with TRBJ2-7, with D maybe TRBD2 (6 bases). V gave up 5 bases and J gave up 0 bases, with 14 bases separating them. The CDR3 has 15 residues. The germline gives CDR1 MNHNS, CDR2 SASEGT. The DNA of the CDR3 is TGTGCCAGCAGTCTTTGGGAGGAGGTCTCCTACGAGCAGTACTTC. This encodes CASSLWEEVSYEQYF.

Worth noting for this clone: This same CDR3 is encoded by further DNA sequences in the sample. V usage is TRBV4-2 and J usage is TRBJ1-1; 7 nucleotides match TRBD1. The germline V gene has CDR1 LGHNA and CDR2 YNFKEQ. The CDR3 extends over 14 amino acids. Trimming at V came to 4 bases and at J to 5 bases, leaving 7 bases not matched to a gene. The CDR3 DNA sequence: TGTGCCAGCAGCCGAGGGCAGGGGGGTACTGAAGCTTTCTTT. Translating it yields CASSRGQGGTEAFF.

In this sample, this clone turned up once. The chain joins TRBV9 to TRBJ1-2; D not certain. Per germline, CDR1 SGDLS and CDR2 YYNGEE. The germline V and J ends were trimmed by 0 bases and 2 bases, with 8 bases remaining between them. This CDR3 region has 14 residues. The CDR3 bases are TGTGCCAGCAGCGTAGGAGAAGAGAACTATGGCTACACCTTC. Its translation is CASSVGEENYGYTF.

This clone was detected only once. The chain employs TRBV19 and TRBJ1-1; 10 nucleotides line up with TRBD1. The CDR3 totals 15 residues. CDR1 LNHDA and CDR2 SQIVND come from the germline V gene (reference sequence). Germline trimming cut 0 bases from V and 5 bases from J; bases unmatched to any gene: 3. The CDR3 reads CASSIEDRGATEAFF. As DNA, the CDR3 is TGTGCCAGTAGTATAGAGGACAGGGGGGCGACTGAAGCTTTCTTT.

V is TRBV6-4 and J is TRBJ2-7; TRBD2 might be the D (6 bases). The CDR3 is 14 residues long. V dropped 5 bases and J dropped 6 bases, with 17 bases sitting between them. The germline V gene encodes CDR1 MRHNA and CDR2 SNTAGT. This CDR3 reads CASSRDSSQIEQYF. The CDR3 DNA is TGTGCCAGCAGTCGGGACTCCAGTCAGATCGAGCAGTACTTC.

The chain joins TRBV7-3 to TRBJ2-3; the D gene is possibly TRBD1 (5 bases). The CDR3 is 14 residues long. CDR1 SGHTA and CDR2 FQGTGA come from the germline V gene. Trimming removed 5 bases from V and 6 bases from J, with 15 bases in between. The CDR3: CASSQGALGDTQYF. CDR3 coding DNA: TGTGCCAGCAGCCAAGGGGCTTTGGGGGATACGCAGTATTTT.

This clone was seen only a few times. This CDR3 is also generated by other DNA sequences in the sample. The chain recombines TRBV5-1 with TRBJ2-1, with D hard to call. Trimming stripped 4 bases from V and 2 bases from J, with 4 bases between. Germline values: CDR1 SGHRS, CDR2 YFSETQ. This CDR3 contains 12 residues. The CDR3 region is CASSLAYNEQFF. In nucleotides, the CDR3 is TGCGCCAGCAGCCTTGCCTACAATGAGCAGTTCTTC.

In DNA form, the CDR3 reads TGTGCCAGCAGTGACGACAGGCCTGGGGATGGCTACACCTTC. Translation: CASSDDRPGDGYTF. The J gene is TRBJ1-2, the V gene TRBV25-1; D perhaps matches TRBD1 (6 bases). Germline CDR1 reads MGHDK; CDR2 reads SYGVNS. Trimming cost V 3 bases and J 6 bases, with 14 bases left between them. The CDR3 runs 14 residues.

The rearrangement uses TRBV7-6 and TRBJ1-2; 7 bases fit TRBD1. CDR1 is SGHVS, CDR2 FNYEAQ, per germline. The V gene end was trimmed by 4 bases and the J gene end by 7 bases; junction bases not matched to a gene: 6. The CDR3 has 13 amino acids. For the CDR3, the DNA is TGTGCCAGCAGCTCCCAAGGGGGCGGTGGCTACACCTTC. Amino acids: CASSSQGGGGYTF. The full variable domain, its missing parts supplied by reference TRBV7-6 and TRBJ1-2, is GAGVSQSPRYKVTKRGQDVALRCDPISGHVSLYWYRQALGQGPEFLTYFNYEAQQDKSGLPNDRFSAERPEGSISTLTIQRTEQRDSAMYRCASSSQGGGGYTFGSGTRLTVV.

This rearrangement joins TRBV10-3 to TRBJ2-2; TRBD1 agrees at 8 bases. The CDR3 extends over 16 amino acids. Germline V gives CDR1 ENHRY, CDR2 SYGVKD. Trimming cost V 2 bases and J 2 bases; bases outside gene matches: 4. CDR3: CAISEGQGRNTGELFF. The DNA of the CDR3 is TGTGCCATCAGTGAGGGACAGGGCCGCAACACCGGGGAGCTGTTTTTT.

About this clone: Other DNA sequences of this sample code for an identical CDR3. The chain joins TRBV7-2 to TRBJ2-1; tentatively, D is TRBD2 (6 bases). The germline V and J ends were trimmed by 5 bases and 2 bases, with 10 bases remaining between them. The V gene's germline CDR1 is SGHTA and CDR2 FQGNSA. The CDR3 has 14 amino acids. DNA for the CDR3: TGTGCCAGCAGCCGTAGCGGAACCTACAATGAGCAGTTCTTC. Translating gives CASSRSGTYNEQFF.

The CDR3 region has the DNA TGCAGCGTTGAAGATCTTCGGGTTAACCAAGAGACCCAGTACTTC. The encoded protein is CSVEDLRVNQETQYF. J is TRBJ2-5 and V is TRBV29-1; the D is unclear. Trimming took 0 bases from V and 0 from J, leaving 11 bases between them. The CDR3 sequence is 15 residues long. Germline V gene sequence: CDR1 SQVTM, CDR2 ANQGSEA. The whole variable domain, remainder taken from reference TRBV29-1 and TRBJ2-5, is SAVISQKPSRDICQRGTSLTIQCQVDSQVTMMFWYRQQPGQSLTLIATANQGSEATYESGFVIDKFPISRPNLTFSTLTVSNMSPEDSSIYLCSVEDLRVNQETQYFGPGTRLLVL.

This chain uses TRBV15 with TRBJ1-2; D call uncertain. The CDR3 extends over 14 amino acids. Trimming took 3 bases from V and 3 from J, leaving 11 bases between them. Looked up from germline, CDR1 is LNHNV and CDR2 is YYDKDF (reference sequence). CDR3 loop: CATSSGRVDYGYTF. As DNA, the CDR3 is TGTGCCACCAGCAGCGGTCGCGTGGACTATGGCTACACCTTC.

CDR3 sequence: CASSLSDRGNEQFF. For the CDR3, the DNA is TGTGCCAGCAGCTTATCCGACAGGGGGAATGAGCAGTTCTTC. V is TRBV7-2 and J is TRBJ2-1; TRBD1 aligns across 9 bases. Germline V gene data show CDR1 as SGHTA and CDR2 as FQGNSA. V trimming: 2 bases; J trimming: 7 bases; junction bases outside the gene matches: 3. The CDR3 totals 14 residues.

V and J are TRBV9 and TRBJ2-7; the match to TRBD2 covers 16 bases. The CDR3 loop spans 19 amino acids. V gave up 0 bases and J gave up 4 bases; unmatched junction bases: 10. Germline CDR1 is SGDLS and CDR2 is YYNGEE. The CDR3 here is CASSVAPGGLAGGPYEQYF. CDR3 in DNA: TGTGCCAGCAGCGTAGCACCCGGGGGACTAGCGGGAGGGCCATACGAGCAGTACTTC.

CDR3 region: CASSFDSGSEQFF. The CDR3 DNA is TGTGCCAGCAGCTTCGATAGCGGGAGTGAGCAGTTCTTC. This chain connects TRBV7-3 to TRBJ2-1, with 9 bases lining up with TRBD2. V lost 3 bases and J lost 9; bases outside the gene matches: 3. Germline CDR1 SGHTA, CDR2 FQGTGA. This CDR3 has 13 residues.

This chain joins TRBV7-3 and TRBJ1-2; TRBD1 aligns across 8 bases. Germline V CDR1 and CDR2: SGHTA, FQGTGA. The CDR3 is made up of 15 amino acids. Trimming removed 5 bases from V and 7 bases from J; junction bases left unmatched: 12. The DNA for the CDR3 is TGTGCCAGCAGCCCCGACAGGGGCGGAATTGGTGGCTACACCTTC. Residues: CASSPDRGGIGGYTF. Complete variable domain (other parts from reference TRBV7-3 and TRBJ1-2): GAGVSQTPSNKVTEKGKYVELRCDPISGHTALYWYRQSLGQGPEFLIYFQGTGAADDSGLPNDRFFAVRPEGSVSTLKIQRTERGDSAVYLCASSPDRGGIGGYTFGSGTRLTVV.